The source of this T cell receptor (beta chain) is a study of blood T cell repertoires in COVID-19. On the study more broadly: Sites across the United States, Italy and Spain contributed samples from acute and convalescent COVID-19.

Germline-derived CDR1 and CDR2 are SGHRS and YFSETQ. Trimming at V came to 4 bases and at J to 5 bases, leaving 11 bases not matched to a gene. This CDR3 contains 15 residues. Libraries were prepared by immunoSEQ multiplex PCR; TCRdb keeps only in-frame clonotypes and omits some of them. There are 200,000 to 250,000 clones in the sample; just under 85% occur only once, and under 5% lies in the top ten. The sample consisted of peripheral blood. The clonotype comes from a man aged 45-65 years with acute or convalescent COVID-19. This chain uses TRBV5-1 with TRBJ1-1, with 7 bases matching TRBD1. The CDR3 DNA is TGCGCCAGCAGCGAGAACAGACAGGGAGGTACTGAAGCTTTCTTT. Its protein product is CASSENRQGGTEAFF.